This TCR beta chain was recorded in a study of T cell repertoires in cytomegalovirus infection. Study-wide background: Public TCR beta signature analysis indicated the presence of both CMV infection and matching HLA type. Study findings and constraints: Frequencies of public TCR beta families were cumulated, and this identified carriers of CMV plus the relevant HLA. CMV-specific TCR beta clonotypes restricted by HLA-C dominated the ex vivo response.

This clonotype was recorded at least ten times. Its target is not known. Using its own MiXCR run on the reads, TCRdb lists one record per CDR3 protein. This table has about 320,000 distinct CDR3 sequences, more than 8% appearing once. CDR1 is ENHRY, CDR2 SYGVKD, per germline. The ends were cut back, 3 bases at V and 4 bases at J, with 12 bases in the middle. CDR3 length equals 14 residues. The chain combines TRBV10-3 with TRBJ2-5, with TRBD2 as a possible D gene (6 bases). Sequencing was carried out using PBMCs. This receptor was identified in a human donor in good health (CMV status not recorded). Some clones in this sample may be carry-over from other donors' samples. CDR3 sequence: CAISDGGWRETQYF. The CDR3 nucleotides are TGTGCCATCAGTGATGGAGGGTGGAGAGAGACCCAGTACTTC.